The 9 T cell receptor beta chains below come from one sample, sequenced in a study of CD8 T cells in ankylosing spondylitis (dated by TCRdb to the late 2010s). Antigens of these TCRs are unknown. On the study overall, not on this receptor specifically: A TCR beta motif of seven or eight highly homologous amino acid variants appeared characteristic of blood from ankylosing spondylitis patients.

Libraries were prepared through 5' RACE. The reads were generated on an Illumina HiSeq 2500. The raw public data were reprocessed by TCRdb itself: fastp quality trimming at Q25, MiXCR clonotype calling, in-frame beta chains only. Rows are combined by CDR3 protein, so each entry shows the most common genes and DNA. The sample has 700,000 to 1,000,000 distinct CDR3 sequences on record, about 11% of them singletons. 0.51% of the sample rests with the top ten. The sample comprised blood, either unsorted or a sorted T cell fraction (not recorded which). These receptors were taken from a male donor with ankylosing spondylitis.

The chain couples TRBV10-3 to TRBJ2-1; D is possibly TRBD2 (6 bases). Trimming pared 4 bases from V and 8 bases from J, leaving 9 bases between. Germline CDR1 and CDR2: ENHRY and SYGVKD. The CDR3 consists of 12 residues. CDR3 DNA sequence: TGTGCCATCAGTGCACGACTAGATGAGCAGTTCTTC. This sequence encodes CAISARLDEQFF.

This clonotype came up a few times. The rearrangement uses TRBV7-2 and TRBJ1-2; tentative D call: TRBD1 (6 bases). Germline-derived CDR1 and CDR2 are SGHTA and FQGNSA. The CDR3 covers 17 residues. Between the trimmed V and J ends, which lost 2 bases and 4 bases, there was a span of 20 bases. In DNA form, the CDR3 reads TGTGCCAGCAGCTTAACAGGGCCCCCTCACCCAAGCTATGGCTACACCTTC. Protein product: CASSLTGPPHPSYGYTF.

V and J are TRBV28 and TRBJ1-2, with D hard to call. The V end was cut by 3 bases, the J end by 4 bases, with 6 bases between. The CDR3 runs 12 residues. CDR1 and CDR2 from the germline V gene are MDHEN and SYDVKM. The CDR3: CASSFMAYGYTF. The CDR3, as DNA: TGTGCCAGCAGTTTTATGGCCTATGGCTACACCTTC.

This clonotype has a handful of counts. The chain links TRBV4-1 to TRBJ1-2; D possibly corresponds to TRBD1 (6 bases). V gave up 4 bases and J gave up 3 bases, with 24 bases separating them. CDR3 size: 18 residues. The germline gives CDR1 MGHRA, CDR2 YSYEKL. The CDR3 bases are TGCGCCAGCAGCCGGTTCGAGGGGGGAGGCCGGAGCGACTATGGCTACACCTTC. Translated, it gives CASSRFEGGGRSDYGYTF.

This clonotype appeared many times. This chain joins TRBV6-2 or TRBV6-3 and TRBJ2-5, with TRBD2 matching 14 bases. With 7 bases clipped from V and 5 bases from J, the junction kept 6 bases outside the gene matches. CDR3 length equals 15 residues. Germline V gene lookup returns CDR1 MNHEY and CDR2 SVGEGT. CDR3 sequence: CASTPGLAGVETQYF. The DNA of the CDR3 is TGTGCCAGCACCCCGGGACTAGCGGGAGTCGAGACCCAGTACTTC.

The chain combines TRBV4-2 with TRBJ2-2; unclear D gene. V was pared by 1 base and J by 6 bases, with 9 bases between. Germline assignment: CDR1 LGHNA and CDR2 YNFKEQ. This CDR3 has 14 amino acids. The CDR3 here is CASSQAAAAGELFF. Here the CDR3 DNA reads TGTGCCAGCAGCCAAGCGGCTGCTGCCGGGGAGCTGTTTTTT.

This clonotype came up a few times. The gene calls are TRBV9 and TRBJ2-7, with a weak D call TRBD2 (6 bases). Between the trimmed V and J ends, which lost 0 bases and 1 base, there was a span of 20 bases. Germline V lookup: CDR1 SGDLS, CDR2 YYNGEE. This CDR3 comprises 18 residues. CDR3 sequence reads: CASSVGREGGMVSYEQYF. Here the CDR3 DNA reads TGTGCCAGCAGCGTAGGGAGAGAAGGCGGGATGGTATCCTACGAGCAGTACTTC.

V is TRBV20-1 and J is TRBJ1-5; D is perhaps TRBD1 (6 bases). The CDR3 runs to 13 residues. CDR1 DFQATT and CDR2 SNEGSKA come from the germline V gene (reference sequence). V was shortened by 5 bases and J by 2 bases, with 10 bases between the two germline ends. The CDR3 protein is CSAADRRNQPQHF. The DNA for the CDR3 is TGCAGTGCTGCCGACAGGCGCAATCAGCCCCAGCATTTT.

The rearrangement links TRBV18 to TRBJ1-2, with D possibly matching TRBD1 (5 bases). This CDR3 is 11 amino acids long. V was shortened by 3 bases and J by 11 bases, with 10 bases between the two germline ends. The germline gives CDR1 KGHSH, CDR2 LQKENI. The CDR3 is CASSPMTEYTF. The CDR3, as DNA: TGTGCCAGCTCACCTATGACAGAATACACCTTC.